What follows is one T cell receptor (beta chain) and its context. No antigen is known for it. There were likely unrecorded immune exposures, though donors were nominally healthy when sampled. The V and J ends lost 3 bases and 3 bases, in that order; junction bases with no gene match: 8. CDR3 length: 15 residues. Per the germline V gene, CDR1 is SGHRS and CDR2 is YFSETQ. Primers: 60 Vbeta forward and 13 Jbeta reverse. Sequencing was performed with immunoSEQ multiplex PCR; in TCRdb, only in-frame clones are kept and a portion is missing. The sample carries about 160,000 clones, 79% recorded once. These data are taken from a study of cytomegalovirus exposure and HLA in healthy donors. Study-wide findings and caveats: The likely explanation for a cluster of highly shared sequence variants was sequencing artifact.

This sequence originates from a man aged 50-59 years in good health and CMV-seropositive. What was sequenced was PBMCs. This chain joins TRBV5-1 and TRBJ1-1; 7 nucleotides align to TRBD1. CDR3 DNA: TGCGCCAGCAGCTCGACAGGGAGGTATGACACTGAAGCTTTCTTT. Translated: CASSSTGRYDTEAFF.